This is a list of T cell receptor beta chains from one sample in a study of blood T cell repertoires in COVID-19. The method was immunoSEQ multiplex PCR; TCRdb's version includes in-frame clones alone and lacks a portion of them. The data contain fewer than 350,000 clones, about 86% of them singletons. Sample: peripheral blood. These receptors originate from a woman in her seventies with COVID-19, enrolled during active disease. The conserved cysteine and the conserved F or W are not part of the CDR3 here.

j_gene: TRBJ2-1
v_gene: TRBV5-5
CDR3aa: ASRGLGLEQF

j_gene: TRBJ2-5
v_gene: TRBV13
CDR3aa: ASSQPGETQY

j_gene: TRBJ2-7
v_gene: TRBV27
CDR3aa: ASRKDRGWSGVYEQY

j_gene: TRBJ2-5
v_gene: TRBV29-1
CDR3aa: SVDEVGQETQY

j_gene: TRBJ1-2
v_gene: TRBV6-5
CDR3aa: ASSWDSYGYT

j_gene: TRBJ1-1
v_gene: TRBV27
CDR3aa: GGVMNTEAF

j_gene: TRBJ2-3
v_gene: TRBV7-2
CDR3aa: ASSLNGSGEDTQY

j_gene: TRBJ1-2
v_gene: TRBV18
CDR3aa: ASSEGGPGYT

j_gene: TRBJ2-5
v_gene: TRBV5-1
CDR3aa: ASSRTSGEETQY

j_gene: TRBJ2-2
v_gene: TRBV24-1
CDR3aa: ATSPNRWLDTGELF

j_gene: TRBJ2-1
v_gene: TRBV5-6
CDR3aa: ASSLHGEAYNEQF

j_gene: TRBJ1-5
v_gene: TRBV6-5
CDR3aa: ASLRDRGQPQH

j_gene: TRBJ1-2
v_gene: TRBV6-5
CDR3aa: ASSYHRDYGYT

j_gene: TRBJ2-2
v_gene: TRBV6-5
CDR3aa: ASRQGGYTGELF

j_gene: TRBJ2-3
v_gene: TRBV7-9
CDR3aa: ASKPGLGTDTQY

j_gene: TRBJ2-3
v_gene: TRBV9
CDR3aa: ASRASGVADTQY

j_gene: TRBJ2-5
v_gene: TRBV6-5
CDR3aa: ASSYRTAQETQY

j_gene: TRBJ1-3
v_gene: TRBV4-1
CDR3aa: ASSLGTFSGNTIY

j_gene: TRBJ2-7
v_gene: TRBV2
CDR3aa: ASSPVGTEYEQY

j_gene: TRBJ2-2
v_gene: TRBV19
CDR3aa: ASSTPRTGGLAGELF

j_gene: TRBJ1-1
v_gene: TRBV19
CDR3aa: ASSIRVSRTEAF

j_gene: TRBJ1-5
v_gene: TRBV19
CDR3aa: ASSIHYQPQH

j_gene: TRBJ1-2
v_gene: TRBV10-1
CDR3aa: ASIKRNTPSANYGYT

j_gene: TRBJ2-7
v_gene: TRBV10-3
CDR3aa: AISPPGTGNSYEQY

j_gene: TRBJ1-1
v_gene: TRBV11-2
CDR3aa: ASSLDIQGHTEAF

j_gene: TRBJ1-1
v_gene: TRBV15
CDR3aa: AVYPGTGQNTEAF

j_gene: TRBJ1-3
v_gene: TRBV9
CDR3aa: ASSVALHVSGNTIY

j_gene: TRBJ2-5
v_gene: TRBV11-2
CDR3aa: ASSLDREETQY

j_gene: TRBJ2-7
v_gene: TRBV7-6
CDR3aa: ASSPERTGGYEQY

j_gene: TRBJ2-2
v_gene: TRBV7-8
CDR3aa: ASSLVQGDATGELF

j_gene: TRBJ1-6
v_gene: TRBV5-1
CDR3aa: ASSLAISGGPGGSPLH

j_gene: TRBJ1-2
v_gene: TRBV2
CDR3aa: ATRQGTNYGYT

j_gene: TRBJ2-1
v_gene: TRBV18
CDR3aa: ASSPPASTNEQF

j_gene: TRBJ2-3
v_gene: TRBV6-1
CDR3aa: ASSERLFTDTQY

j_gene: TRBJ1-1
v_gene: TRBV6-5
CDR3aa: ASSLGQSTEAF

j_gene: TRBJ1-2
v_gene: TRBV4-2
CDR3aa: ASSQERGSAGYGYT

j_gene: TRBJ2-1
v_gene: TRBV4-1
CDR3aa: ASRRGPLEQF

j_gene: TRBJ2-1
v_gene: TRBV24-1
CDR3aa: ATSDPGTSGGKQF

j_gene: TRBJ1-5
v_gene: TRBV29-1
CDR3aa: SVIDRPNQPQH

j_gene: TRBJ1-2
v_gene: TRBV29-1
CDR3aa: SVVSGFNGYT